A single sample is the source of the 8 T cell receptor beta chains below, sequenced in a study of identical twins. TCRdb processed the 5' RACE reads anew with MiXCR; each CDR3 protein has one entry. The data show more than 200,000 distinct CDR3 sequences, roughly 13% seen once. The sequenced sample was memory (CD45RO+) T cells sorted from blood. Every receptor here comes from a woman aged 18 to 35 in good health.

This clonotype has more than one count but fewer than ten. The genes are TRBV20-1 and TRBJ1-1, with D unclear. The CDR3 loop spans 13 amino acids. CDR1 is DFQATT, CDR2 SNEGSKA, per germline (reference sequence). The V end lost 2 bases, the J end lost 1 base, and 8 bases lay between the germline ends. The CDR3 nucleotides read TGCAGTGCTAGAAAGTCAGGGAACACTGAAGCTTTCTTT. Protein sequence: CSARKSGNTEAFF.

This clonotype has just a few counts. The rearrangement links TRBV2 to TRBJ1-2; unclear D gene. The V end lost 3 bases, the J end lost 0 bases, and 5 bases lay between the germline ends. In germline, CDR1 is SNHLY, CDR2 FYNNEI. This CDR3 region has 13 residues. The CDR3 DNA sequence: TGTGCCAGCAGTGATGGGACTAACTATGGCTACACCTTC. This encodes CASSDGTNYGYTF.

This clonotype was seen only a few times. The chain recombines TRBV20-1 with TRBJ2-3; 7 bases map to TRBD2. The germline gives CDR1 DFQATT, CDR2 SNEGSKA (reference sequence). CDR3 length: 15 residues. Germline trimming cut 2 bases from V and 3 bases from J; bases unmatched to any gene: 8. CDR3 nucleotide sequence: TGCAGTGCTAGACGGACTAGAAGAGTGACAGATACGCAGTATTTT. It is translated as CSARRTRRVTDTQYF.

The chain employs TRBV20-1 and TRBJ2-5; perhaps TRBD2 as D (6 bases). CDR1 is DFQATT, CDR2 SNEGSKA, per germline (reference sequence). This CDR3 region has 16 residues. V lost 0 bases and J lost 2, with 16 bases in between. Here the CDR3 DNA reads TGCAGTGCTAGAGATCATACTAGCTGGGATCAAGAGACCCAGTACTTC. It yields the protein CSARDHTSWDQETQYF.

This clonotype was seen at least ten times. One end of the junction is discordant with germline, which a read error may explain. The chain is built from TRBV7-9 and TRBJ2-1; 7 bases align to TRBD1. The CDR3 runs to 13 residues. Germline V CDR1 and CDR2: SEHNR, FQNEAQ (reference sequence). DNA of the CDR3: TGTGCCAGCAGCTCACCATTGACAGGGTTGGGGGACTTC. This codes for CASSSPLTGLGDF.

The V and J genes are TRBV10-3 and TRBJ2-7; TRBD1 aligns across 7 bases. The CDR3 totals 12 residues. V gave up 10 bases and J gave up 5 bases; unmatched junction bases: 8. Per germline, CDR1 ENHRY and CDR2 SYGVKD. The CDR3 region is CATTTGTHEQYF. CDR3 coding DNA: TGTGCCACCACGACAGGGACCCACGAGCAGTACTTC.

The chain joins TRBV20-1 to TRBJ2-6, with D possibly being TRBD1 (5 bases). The CDR3 runs 16 residues. V gave up 6 bases and J gave up 4 bases, with 19 bases separating them. Germline V CDR1 and CDR2: DFQATT, SNEGSKA (reference sequence). This chain's CDR3 is CSAPDKSLGGANVLTF. The CDR3 region has the DNA TGCAGTGCACCGGACAAGTCTCTTGGGGGGGCCAACGTCCTGACTTTC.

This clonotype has only one observation. The chain employs TRBV28 and TRBJ2-2; 7 bases fit TRBD2. Germline CDR1 is MDHEN and CDR2 is SYDVKM. The CDR3 covers 15 residues. V lost 6 bases and J lost 5; bases outside the gene matches: 9. The CDR3 coding sequence is TGTGCCAGCAGGATGGTCGTTAGCGGGACCGGGGAGCTGTTTTTT. Translation gives CASRMVVSGTGELFF. The complete variable domain, with remaining parts taken from reference TRBV28 and TRBJ2-2, reads DVKVTQSSRYLVKRTGEKVFLECVQDMDHENMFWYRQDPGLGLRLIYFSYDVKMKEKGDIPEGYSVSREKKERFSLILESASTNQTSMYLCASRMVVSGTGELFFGEGSRLTVL.